This T cell receptor (beta chain) originates from a study of T cells after yellow fever vaccination. General study points: Though it reached lower strength, the secondary response hit its peak faster, day 5 versus 15.

Using its own MiXCR run on the 5' RACE reads, TCRdb lists one record per CDR3 protein. The sample yields about 68,000 distinct CDR3 sequences, just over 6.5% seen once. The germline gives CDR1 SGHTA, CDR2 FQGTGA. V gave up 5 bases and J gave up 1 base, with 16 bases separating them. CDR3 length equals 16 residues. This clonotype has just a few counts. The antigen remains unidentified. This chain connects TRBV7-3 to TRBJ2-3; possibly TRBD2 for D (6 bases). The receptor was derived from a man between 18 and 29 years old who received the YFV17D yellow fever vaccine. Sequences were derived from CD8+ T cells sorted from PBMCs, sampled roughly 47 days after the first yellow fever vaccination. As DNA, the CDR3 is TGTGCCAGCAGCCCTTCGGGGGTCGGCGGCACAGATACGCAGTATTTT. Protein product: CASSPSGVGGTDTQYF.